The clone carrying this TCR beta chain turned up a few times. It was with a sample-barcoded 5' primer and a J-beta primer mix that a second PCR of about 7 to 12 cycles was run. TCRdb recomputed calls from the 5' RACE reads with MiXCR, one row per CDR3 protein. This sample has fewer than 950,000 distinct CDR3 sequences; 36% occur once, and the top ten carry about an eighth. This sample was included in a study of blood T cells in healthy people across ages. This CDR3 has 14 amino acids. Looked up from germline, CDR1 is SGHDT and CDR2 is YYEEEE. With 3 bases removed from V and 5 bases from J, the gap between germline ends came to 12 bases.

The chain employs TRBV5-6 and TRBJ1-5; D might be TRBD1 (6 bases). Sequencing input: blood. This receptor was identified in a man younger than 35 in good health. Here the CDR3 DNA reads TGTGCCAGCAGCTCGAGGGGGACATATCAGCCCCAGCATTTT. As protein: CASSSRGTYQPQHF. The whole variable domain, remainder taken from reference TRBV5-6 and TRBJ1-5, is DAGVTQSPTHLIKTRGQQVTLRCSPKSGHDTVSWYQQALGQGPQFIFQYYEEEERQRGNFPDRFSGHQFPNYSSELNVNALLLGDSALYLCASSSRGTYQPQHFGDGTRLSIL.